Below, 22 T cell receptor beta chains from the same sample are listed, as sequenced in a study of beta chain features in type 1 diabetes. TCRB transcripts that were expressed got sequenced, as all of the isolated RNA had been reverse transcribed. Here immunoSEQ multiplex PCR was the method, and the copy in TCRdb shows in-frame clones only, minus some. Of about 340,000 clones in the sample, 6.5% to 10% were seen once. The sample comprised central memory CD4+ T cells from blood. The receptors derive from a woman younger than 30 in good health.

This clone was seen only a few times. The chain uses TRBV10-3 and TRBJ2-3; 10 positions agree with TRBD2. The V gene's germline CDR1 is ENHRY and CDR2 SYGVKD. This CDR3 is built from 15 residues. Trimming at V came to 10 bases and at J to 4 bases, leaving 11 bases not matched to a gene. The CDR3 DNA reads TGTGCCACAGGGGCCCTAGCGGGAGTATCAGATACGCAGTATTTT. Residues: CATGALAGVSDTQYF.

The chain employs TRBV5-6 and TRBJ2-1, with TRBD2 matching 11 bases. Germline trimming cut 6 bases from V and 9 bases from J; bases unmatched to any gene: 8. Germline V CDR1 and CDR2: SGHDT, YYEEEE. The CDR3 consists of 14 residues. CDR3 in DNA: TGTGCCAGCACAGGGGCTAGCGGGAGGAGTGAGCAGTTCTTC. It encodes CASTGASGRSEQFF.

This clone was counted between two and nine times. The gene calls are TRBV25-1 and TRBJ2-1; 12 nucleotides match TRBD2. CDR1 and CDR2 from the germline V gene are MGHDK and SYGVNS. The CDR3 loop spans 13 amino acids. V lost 6 bases and J lost 9; bases outside the gene matches: 3. CDR3 protein: CASRTSGSAEQFF. CDR3 coding DNA: TGTGCCAGCAGGACTAGCGGGAGTGCTGAGCAGTTCTTC.

This clone was observed at least ten times. The chain uses TRBV19 and TRBJ2-1; 8 bases match TRBD2. Trimming at V came to 1 base and at J to 5 bases, leaving 13 bases not matched to a gene. Germline-derived CDR1 and CDR2 are LNHDA and SQIVND (reference sequence). This CDR3 has 18 residues. The CDR3 sequence is CASSIVYVASGRDNEQFF. DNA for the CDR3: TGTGCCAGTAGTATAGTCTACGTTGCCAGCGGGAGAGACAATGAGCAGTTCTTC.

This clone was detected only a few times. The chain employs TRBV29-1 and TRBJ2-1, with TRBD2 matching 14 bases. Germline trimming cut 2 bases from V and 9 bases from J; bases unmatched to any gene: 6. The CDR3 runs 15 residues. In germline, CDR1 is SQVTM, CDR2 ANQGSEA. The CDR3 DNA is TGCAGCGTTGAATCAGGGACTAGCGGGAGTGGTGAGCAGTTCTTC. Residues: CSVESGTSGSGEQFF.

This rearrangement joins TRBV4-3 to TRBJ2-7, with D tentatively TRBD1 or TRBD2 (5 bases each). CDR3 length equals 14 residues. The V and J ends lost 4 bases and 6 bases respectively, with 16 bases between them. Germline V gives CDR1 LGHNA, CDR2 YSLEER. The CDR3, as DNA: TGCGCCAGCAGCCCAAGGACAACGGACTCCGAGCAGTACTTC. Translation gives CASSPRTTDSEQYF.

This clone was counted between two and nine times. The CDR3 sequence is CASSLFPYTGELFF. The DNA of the CDR3 is TGTGCCAGCAGCCTTTTCCCCTACACCGGGGAGCTGTTTTTT. The chain recombines TRBV7-2 with TRBJ2-2; D is unresolved. Germline loops: CDR1 SGHTA, CDR2 FQGNSA. Between the trimmed V and J ends, which lost 5 bases and 3 bases, there was a span of 10 bases. The CDR3 sequence is 14 residues long.

The V and J genes are TRBV19 and TRBJ2-7; the match to TRBD1 covers 8 bases. CDR3 size: 15 residues. The germline CDR1 and CDR2 sequences are LNHDA and SQIVND (reference sequence). V was clipped by 4 bases and J by 9 bases; unmatched bases: 14. The CDR3: CASSSAGTGRARQYF. As DNA, the CDR3 is TGTGCCAGTAGTAGTGCCGGGACAGGCAGGGCGCGGCAGTACTTC.

This clone was picked up many times. The chain combines TRBV7-2 with TRBJ2-5; TRBD1 matches 8 bases. Germline V gene data show CDR1 as SGHTA and CDR2 as FQGNSA. The CDR3 has 15 amino acids. Unmatched junction bases numbered 9, after V lost 5 bases and J lost 4 bases. CDR3 nucleotide sequence: TGTGCCAGCAGCGTCGACAGGGGAAGCGGAGAGACCCAGTACTTC. Translating it yields CASSVDRGSGETQYF.

This rearrangement joins TRBV18 to TRBJ2-7; D is perhaps TRBD1 or TRBD2 (5 bases each). The germline V and J ends were trimmed by 3 bases and 5 bases, with 17 bases remaining between them. The CDR3 consists of 15 residues. Germline V gives CDR1 KGHSH, CDR2 LQKENI. CDR3 sequence: CASSPGTGNGDEQYF. Written as DNA, the CDR3 is TGTGCCAGCTCACCCGGGACCGGGAATGGGGACGAGCAGTACTTC.

This clone was seen more than once but under ten times. V is TRBV4-3 and J is TRBJ2-1; TRBD2 matches at 12 bases. The CDR3 is 20 residues long. Trimming took 0 bases from V and 2 from J; bases not matched to a gene: 11. The germline V gene encodes CDR1 LGHNA and CDR2 YSLEER. The CDR3 nucleotides read TGCGCCAGCAGCCAAGATCTAGCGGGAGGGCAAGGGGGGCCCTACAATGAGCAGTTCTTC. This encodes CASSQDLAGGQGGPYNEQFF.

This clone has ten or more counts. V usage is TRBV7-2 and J usage is TRBJ2-1, with no clear D. Trimming pared 1 base from V and 6 bases from J, leaving 19 bases between. Germline-derived CDR1 and CDR2 are SGHTA and FQGNSA. The CDR3 length is 17 residues. CDR3 sequence (DNA): TGTGCCAGCAGCTTAGGGGCCGGACCCCGGCGAGGCAATGAGCAGTTCTTC. Translated: CASSLGAGPRRGNEQFF.

This clone occurred many times. This chain uses TRBV5-1 with TRBJ1-4, with 7 nucleotides matching TRBD1. V trimming: 5 bases; J trimming: 1 base; junction bases outside the gene matches: 5. There are 15 residues in the CDR3. The germline CDR1 and CDR2 sequences are SGHRS and YFSETQ. The CDR3 region has the DNA TGCGCCAGCAGTTCCCAGGGGGGAACTAATGAAAAACTGTTTTTT. The encoded protein is CASSSQGGTNEKLFF.

The chain carries TRBV4-2 and TRBJ2-5; 12 nucleotides line up with TRBD1. This CDR3 has 16 residues. CDR1 LGHNA and CDR2 YNFKEQ come from the germline V gene. The trim removed 0 bases at V and 5 bases at J, leaving 4 bases unmatched. CDR3 nucleotide sequence: TGTGCCAGCAGCCAAGATGGGACAGGGGGCGACGAGACCCAGTACTTC. This gives the protein CASSQDGTGGDETQYF.

This clone has more than one count but fewer than ten. The V call is TRBV9, the J call TRBJ1-1; no firm D call. From germline, CDR1 is SGDLS and CDR2 YYNGEE. The CDR3 length is 12 residues. V was cut by 3 bases and J by 4 bases, with 7 bases left in between. The CDR3 nucleotides read TGTGCCAGCAGCGGACGGGGCACTGAAGCTTTCTTT. Its translation is CASSGRGTEAFF. Full variable domain (missing parts from reference TRBV9 and TRBJ1-1): DSGVTQTPKHLITATGQRVTLRCSPRSGDLSVYWYQQSLDQGLQFLIQYYNGEERAKGNILERFSAQQFPDLHSELNLSSLELGDSALYFCASSGRGTEAFFGQGTRLTVV.

This clone was picked up a small number of times. This rearrangement joins TRBV2 to TRBJ2-1; maybe TRBD1 (6 bases). The CDR3 loop spans 12 amino acids. Deletions cut 6 bases from V and 12 bases from J, with 15 bases between. In germline, CDR1 is SNHLY, CDR2 FYNNEI. CDR3 DNA: TGTGCCAGCAGACCCTACAGGGCTGGGCAGTTCTTC. Translating it yields CASRPYRAGQFF. Filled out from reference TRBV2 and TRBJ2-1, the complete variable domain reads EPEVTQTPSHQVTQMGQEVILRCVPISNHLYFYWYRQILGQKVEFLVSFYNNEISEKSEIFDDQFSVERPDGSNFTLKIRSTKLEDSAMYFCASRPYRAGQFFGPGTRLTVL.

In this sample, this clone turned up a few times. The genes are TRBV7-2 and TRBJ2-1; TRBD2 matches at 10 bases. CDR3 length equals 15 residues. The trim removed 5 bases at V and 9 bases at J, leaving 10 bases unmatched. Per germline, CDR1 SGHTA and CDR2 FQGNSA. The CDR3 reads CASSPYGTSVLEQFF. For the CDR3, the DNA is TGTGCCAGCAGCCCATACGGGACTAGCGTCCTTGAGCAGTTCTTC.

The chain employs TRBV7-3 and TRBJ2-5; no definite D call. There are 13 residues in the CDR3. Trimming shortened V by 6 bases and J by 4 bases, and 12 bases separated the two germline ends. Germline CDR1 and CDR2: SGHTA and FQGTGA. Here the CDR3 DNA reads TGTGCCAGCAGTGCCGAACGTGGAGAGACCCAGTACTTC. As protein: CASSAERGETQYF.

This clone was counted between two and nine times. The V gene is TRBV7-2, the J gene TRBJ2-7; 12 bases agree with TRBD2. After removal of 7 bases from V and 7 bases from J, the junction contained 5 bases not matched to a gene. CDR1 is SGHTA, CDR2 FQGNSA, per germline. The CDR3 totals 13 residues. The CDR3 is CASNLAGGREQYF. The CDR3 bases are TGTGCCAGCAACCTAGCGGGAGGGCGGGAGCAGTACTTC.

The chain employs TRBV15 and TRBJ2-1; D gene unclear. V gave up 0 bases and J gave up 5 bases, with 11 bases separating them. The V gene's germline CDR1 is LNHNV and CDR2 YYDKDF (reference sequence). This CDR3 spans 15 amino acids. This CDR3 is CATSRDSVRNNEQFF. CDR3 sequence (DNA): TGTGCCACCAGCAGAGATTCGGTGCGGAACAATGAGCAGTTCTTC.

This clone was picked up a small number of times. The chain joins TRBV2 to TRBJ2-7; TRBD1 matches 11 bases. CDR3 length equals 14 residues. CDR1 is SNHLY, CDR2 FYNNEI, per germline. With 9 bases clipped from V and 0 bases from J, the junction kept 4 bases outside the gene matches. For the CDR3, the DNA is TGTGCCAGTAGGGGGACAGGGGGCTCCTACGAGCAGTACTTC. As protein: CASRGTGGSYEQYF.

In its sample, this clone was seen a few times. This CDR3 reads CASSYAQGSTEAFF. The CDR3 DNA reads TGTGCCAGCAGTTACGCGCAGGGAAGCACTGAAGCTTTCTTT. The V gene is TRBV6-5, the J gene TRBJ1-1, with D perhaps TRBD1 (5 bases). This CDR3 has 14 residues. V lost 2 bases to trimming and J lost 4 bases, with 11 bases between them. Germline V CDR1 and CDR2: MNHEY, SVGAGI.